The present T cell receptor (beta chain) was sequenced within a study of blood T cell repertoires in COVID-19. Study summary: The analysed material was cDNA or gDNA that came from T cells, B-cell-depleted T cells, or PBMCs.

Germline V CDR1 and CDR2: SNHLY, FYNNEI. V lost 6 bases and J lost 10, with 13 bases in between. The CDR3 runs 12 residues. Methods used by the authors: Counts of nucleated cells, estimated from reference gene primer amplification, were obtained. Here immunoSEQ multiplex PCR was the method, and the copy in TCRdb shows in-frame clones only, minus some. V, J and clone size were drawn from that table, and D and trimming were deduced from the DNA. Of 390,000 or so clones in the sample, 85% to 90% were seen once. The sequencing sample was made of peripheral blood. J is TRBJ1-5 and V is TRBV2; no reliable D call. The clonotype comes from a man between 18 and 29 years old with active or convalescent COVID-19. The CDR3, as DNA: TGTGCCAGCAGCGCCGGGGTCTCACCCCAGCATTTT. Translation gives CASSAGVSPQHF.